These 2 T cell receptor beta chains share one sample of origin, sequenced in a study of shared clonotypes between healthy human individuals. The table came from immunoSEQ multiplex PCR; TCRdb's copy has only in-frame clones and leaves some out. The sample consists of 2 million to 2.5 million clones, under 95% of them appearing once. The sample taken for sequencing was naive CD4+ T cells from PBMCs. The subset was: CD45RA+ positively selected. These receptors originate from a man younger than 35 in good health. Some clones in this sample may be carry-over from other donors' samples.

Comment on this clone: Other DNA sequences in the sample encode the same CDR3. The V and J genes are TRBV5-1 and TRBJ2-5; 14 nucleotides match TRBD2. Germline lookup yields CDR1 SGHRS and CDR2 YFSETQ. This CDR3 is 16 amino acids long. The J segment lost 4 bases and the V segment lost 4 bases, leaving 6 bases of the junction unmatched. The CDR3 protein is CASSPGTSGRRETQYF. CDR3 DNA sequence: TGCGCCAGCAGCCCCGGGACTAGCGGGAGACGAGAGACCCAGTACTTC.

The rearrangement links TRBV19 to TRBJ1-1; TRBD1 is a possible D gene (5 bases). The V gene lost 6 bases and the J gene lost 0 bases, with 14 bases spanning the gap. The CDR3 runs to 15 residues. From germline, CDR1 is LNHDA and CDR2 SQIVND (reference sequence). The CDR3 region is CASRSGTEMNTEAFF. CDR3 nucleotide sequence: TGTGCCAGTAGATCCGGGACCGAGATGAACACTGAAGCTTTCTTT.